This entry concerns a single TCR beta chain. Its antigen is not known. The sample belongs to a study of T cell responses to AZD1222 COVID-19 vaccine. General study findings and limits: The reported proportion of spike-specific TCRs targeting unmutated variant regions was nearly half. Females outnumbered males among donors, who were mostly white British; clonal diversity was possibly underestimated.

V lost 5 bases and J lost 2; bases outside the gene matches: 4. The germline CDR1 and CDR2 sequences are SGHAT and FQNNGV. This CDR3 is 14 amino acids long. The assay was immunoSEQ multiplex PCR, and TCRdb's table has in-frame clones only and misses some. The repertoire holds around 99,000 clones, with approximately 90% as singletons. The origin of this receptor is an adult in good health. The chain recombines TRBV11-2 with TRBJ2-7; TRBD1 agrees at 9 bases. The source was peripheral blood, collected on day 0 of AZD1222 vaccination. The CDR3 sequence: CASSPGQGPYEQYF. The CDR3, as DNA: TGTGCCAGCAGCCCGGGACAGGGACCCTACGAGCAGTACTTC. The variable domain in full, completed from reference TRBV11-2 and TRBJ2-7, reads EAGVAQSPRYKIIEKRQSVAFWCNPISGHATLYWYQQILGQGPKLLIQFQNNGVVDDSQLPKDRFSAERLKGVDSTLKIQPAKLEDSAVYLCASSPGQGPYEQYFGPGTRLTVT.